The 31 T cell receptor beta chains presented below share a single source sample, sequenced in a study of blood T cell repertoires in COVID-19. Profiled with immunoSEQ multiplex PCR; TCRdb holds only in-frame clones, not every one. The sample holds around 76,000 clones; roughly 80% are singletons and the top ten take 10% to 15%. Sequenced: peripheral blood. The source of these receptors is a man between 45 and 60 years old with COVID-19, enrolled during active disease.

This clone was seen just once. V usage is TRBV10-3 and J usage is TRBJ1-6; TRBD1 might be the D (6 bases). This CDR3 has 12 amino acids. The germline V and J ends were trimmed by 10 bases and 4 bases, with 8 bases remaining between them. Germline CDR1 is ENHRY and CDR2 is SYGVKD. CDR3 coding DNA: TGTGCCACCCAGGGGTATAATTCACCCCTCCACTTT. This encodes CATQGYNSPLHF.

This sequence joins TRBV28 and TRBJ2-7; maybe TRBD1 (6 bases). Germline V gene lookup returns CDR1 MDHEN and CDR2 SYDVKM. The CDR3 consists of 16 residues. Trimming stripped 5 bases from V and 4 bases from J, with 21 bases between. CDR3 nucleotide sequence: TGTGCCAGCAGTCCCTGGGGCAGGGGACGCGGTTACGAGCAGTACTTC. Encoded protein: CASSPWGRGRGYEQYF.

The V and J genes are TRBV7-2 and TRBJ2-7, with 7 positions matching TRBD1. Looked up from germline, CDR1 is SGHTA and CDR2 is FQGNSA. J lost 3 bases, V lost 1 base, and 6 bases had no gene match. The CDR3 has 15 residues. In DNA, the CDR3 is TGTGCCAGCAGCTTAGAATGGGACAGAGGCTACGAGCAGTACTTC. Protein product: CASSLEWDRGYEQYF.

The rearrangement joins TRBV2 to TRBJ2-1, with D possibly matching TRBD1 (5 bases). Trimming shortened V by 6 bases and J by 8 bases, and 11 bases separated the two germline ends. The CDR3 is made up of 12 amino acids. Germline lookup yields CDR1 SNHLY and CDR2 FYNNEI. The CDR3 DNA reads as TGTGCCAGCAGCCTGTCAGGGTATGAGCAGTTCTTC. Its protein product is CASSLSGYEQFF. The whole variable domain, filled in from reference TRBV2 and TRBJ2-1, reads EPEVTQTPSHQVTQMGQEVILRCVPISNHLYFYWYRQILGQKVEFLVSFYNNEISEKSEIFDDQFSVERPDGSNFTLKIRSTKLEDSAMYFCASSLSGYEQFFGPGTRLTVL.

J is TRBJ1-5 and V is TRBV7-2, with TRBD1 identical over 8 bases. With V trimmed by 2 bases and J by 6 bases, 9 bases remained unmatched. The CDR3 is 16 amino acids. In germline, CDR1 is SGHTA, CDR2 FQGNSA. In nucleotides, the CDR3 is TGTGCCAGCAGCTTAACTGGAGGACAGGGAGGTCAGCCCCAGCATTTT. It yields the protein CASSLTGGQGGQPQHF.

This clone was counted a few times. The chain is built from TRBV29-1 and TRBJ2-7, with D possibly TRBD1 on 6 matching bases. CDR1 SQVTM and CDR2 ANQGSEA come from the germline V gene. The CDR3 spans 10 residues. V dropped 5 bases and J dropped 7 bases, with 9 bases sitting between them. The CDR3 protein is CSVSQGEQYF. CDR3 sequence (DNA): TGCAGCGTTTCCCAGGGGGAGCAGTACTTC.

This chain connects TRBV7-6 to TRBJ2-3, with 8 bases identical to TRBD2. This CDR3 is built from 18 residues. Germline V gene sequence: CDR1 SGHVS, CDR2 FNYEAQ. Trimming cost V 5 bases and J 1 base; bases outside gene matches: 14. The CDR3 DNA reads TGTGCCAGCAGCCCAGGCGAAGCGGGAGATCTTGGCACAGATACGCAGTATTTT. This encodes CASSPGEAGDLGTDTQYF.

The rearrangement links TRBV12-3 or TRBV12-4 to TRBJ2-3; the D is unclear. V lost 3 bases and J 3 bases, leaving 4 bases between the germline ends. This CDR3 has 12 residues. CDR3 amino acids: CASSFGTDTQYF. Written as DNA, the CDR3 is TGTGCCAGCAGTTTCGGGACAGATACGCAGTATTTT.

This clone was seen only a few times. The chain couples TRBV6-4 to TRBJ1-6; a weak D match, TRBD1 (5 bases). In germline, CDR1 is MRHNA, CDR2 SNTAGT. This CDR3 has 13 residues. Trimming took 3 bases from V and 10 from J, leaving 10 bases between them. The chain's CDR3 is CASSERGGSPLHF. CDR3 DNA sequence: TGTGCCAGCAGTGAAAGGGGTGGCTCACCCCTCCACTTT.

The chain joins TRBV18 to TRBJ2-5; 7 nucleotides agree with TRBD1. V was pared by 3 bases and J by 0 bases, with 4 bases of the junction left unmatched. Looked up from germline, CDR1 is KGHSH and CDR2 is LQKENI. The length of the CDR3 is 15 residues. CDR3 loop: CASSPPDRDQETQYF. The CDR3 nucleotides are TGTGCCAGCTCACCCCCCGACAGGGACCAAGAGACCCAGTACTTC.

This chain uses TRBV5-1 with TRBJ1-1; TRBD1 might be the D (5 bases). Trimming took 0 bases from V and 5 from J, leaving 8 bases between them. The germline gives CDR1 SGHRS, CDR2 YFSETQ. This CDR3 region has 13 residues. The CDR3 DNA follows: TGCGCCAGCAGCTTGGCCAGGGATACTGAAGCTTTCTTT. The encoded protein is CASSLARDTEAFF.

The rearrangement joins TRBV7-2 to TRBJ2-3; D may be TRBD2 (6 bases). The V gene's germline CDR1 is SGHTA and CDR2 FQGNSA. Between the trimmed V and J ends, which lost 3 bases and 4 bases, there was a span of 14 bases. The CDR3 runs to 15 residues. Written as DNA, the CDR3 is TGTGCCAGCAGCTTGGCGGGACCCGGGTCAGATACGCAGTATTTT. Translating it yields CASSLAGPGSDTQYF.

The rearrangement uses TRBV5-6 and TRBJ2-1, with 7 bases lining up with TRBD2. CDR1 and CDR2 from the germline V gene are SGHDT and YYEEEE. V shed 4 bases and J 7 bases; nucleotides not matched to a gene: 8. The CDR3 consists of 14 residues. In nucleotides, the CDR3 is TGTGCCAGCAGCGGGACTACCCACCCAAATGAGCAGTTCTTC. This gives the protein CASSGTTHPNEQFF.

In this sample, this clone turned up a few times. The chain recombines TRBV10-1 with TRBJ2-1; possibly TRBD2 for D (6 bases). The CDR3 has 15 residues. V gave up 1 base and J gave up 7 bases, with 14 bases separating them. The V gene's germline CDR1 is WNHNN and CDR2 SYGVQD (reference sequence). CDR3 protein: CASSELKGGGNEQFF. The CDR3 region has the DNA TGCGCCAGCAGTGAGTTGAAGGGAGGAGGTAATGAGCAGTTCTTC.

CDR3 loop: CASSYFGTSGYEQYF. The DNA for the CDR3 is TGTGCCAGCAGTTACTTTGGGACTAGCGGCTACGAGCAGTACTTC. The V gene is TRBV6-6, the J gene TRBJ2-7, with 11 bases aligning to TRBD2. The CDR3 consists of 15 residues. CDR1 is MNHNY, CDR2 SVGAGI, per germline (reference sequence). Trimming cost V 1 base and J 3 bases; bases outside gene matches: 2.

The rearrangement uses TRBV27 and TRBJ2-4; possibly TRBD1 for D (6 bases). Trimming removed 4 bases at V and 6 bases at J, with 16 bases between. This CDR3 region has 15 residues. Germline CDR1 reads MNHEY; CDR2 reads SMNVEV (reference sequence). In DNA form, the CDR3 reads TGTGCCAGCAGTTCCAGCCCAGGGGTCAGAAACATTCAGTACTTC. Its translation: CASSSSPGVRNIQYF.

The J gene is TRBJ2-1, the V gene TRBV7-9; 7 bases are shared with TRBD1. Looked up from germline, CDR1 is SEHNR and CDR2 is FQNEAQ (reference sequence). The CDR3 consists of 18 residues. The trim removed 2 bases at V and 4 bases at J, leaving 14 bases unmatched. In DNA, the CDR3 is TGTGCCAGCAGCTTATCGAGTTTAGGGGACAGTTCTTACAATGAGCAGTTCTTC. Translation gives CASSLSSLGDSSYNEQFF.

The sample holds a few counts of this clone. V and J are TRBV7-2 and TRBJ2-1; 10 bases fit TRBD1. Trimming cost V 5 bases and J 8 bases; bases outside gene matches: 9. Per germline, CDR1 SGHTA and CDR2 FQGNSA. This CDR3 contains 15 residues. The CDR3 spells CASSERGQGGDEQFF. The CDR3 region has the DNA TGTGCCAGCAGCGAGAGAGGACAGGGGGGCGATGAGCAGTTCTTC.

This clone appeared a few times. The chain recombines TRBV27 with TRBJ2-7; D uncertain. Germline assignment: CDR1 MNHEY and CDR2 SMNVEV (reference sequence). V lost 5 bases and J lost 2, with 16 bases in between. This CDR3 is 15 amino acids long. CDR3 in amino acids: CASSPLPNTPYEQYF. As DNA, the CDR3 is TGTGCCAGCAGTCCCTTACCGAACACCCCCTACGAGCAGTACTTC.

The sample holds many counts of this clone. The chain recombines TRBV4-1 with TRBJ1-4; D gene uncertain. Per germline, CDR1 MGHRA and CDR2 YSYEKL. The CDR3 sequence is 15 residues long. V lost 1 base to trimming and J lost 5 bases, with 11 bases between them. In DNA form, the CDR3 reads TGCGCCAGCAGCCAAGTCGCGAGGGCCAATGAAAAACTGTTTTTT. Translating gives CASSQVARANEKLFF.

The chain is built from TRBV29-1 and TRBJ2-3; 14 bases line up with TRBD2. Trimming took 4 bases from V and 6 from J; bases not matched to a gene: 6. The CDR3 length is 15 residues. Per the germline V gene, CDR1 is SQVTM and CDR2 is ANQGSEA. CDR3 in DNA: TGCAGCGTTGTTCGACTAGCGGGAGGGACCGATACGCAGTATTTT. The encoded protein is CSVVRLAGGTDTQYF.

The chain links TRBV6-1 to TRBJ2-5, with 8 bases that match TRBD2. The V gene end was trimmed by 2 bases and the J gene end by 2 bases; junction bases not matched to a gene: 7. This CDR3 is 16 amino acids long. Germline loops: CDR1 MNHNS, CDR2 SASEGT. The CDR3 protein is CASSEHIQRGQETQYF. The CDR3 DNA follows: TGTGCCAGCAGTGAACACATCCAGCGGGGGCAAGAGACCCAGTACTTC.

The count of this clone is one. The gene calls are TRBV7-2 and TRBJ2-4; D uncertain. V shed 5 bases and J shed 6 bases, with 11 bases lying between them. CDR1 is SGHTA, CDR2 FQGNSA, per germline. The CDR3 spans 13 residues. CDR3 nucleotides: TGTGCCAGCAGCCCGGAGAGCTCAAACATTCAGTACTTC. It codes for CASSPESSNIQYF.

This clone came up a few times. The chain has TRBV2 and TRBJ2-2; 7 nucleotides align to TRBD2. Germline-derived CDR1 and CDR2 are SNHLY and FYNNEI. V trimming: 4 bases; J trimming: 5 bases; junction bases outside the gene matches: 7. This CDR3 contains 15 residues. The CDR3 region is CASSGAGTTTGELFF. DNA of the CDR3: TGTGCCAGCAGTGGAGCCGGGACTACAACCGGGGAGCTGTTTTTT.

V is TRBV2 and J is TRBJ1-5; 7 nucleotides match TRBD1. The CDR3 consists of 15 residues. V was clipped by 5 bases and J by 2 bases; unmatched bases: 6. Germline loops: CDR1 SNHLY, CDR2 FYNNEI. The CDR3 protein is CASSRGGRGNQPQHF. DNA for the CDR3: TGTGCCAGCAGTAGAGGGGGCAGGGGCAATCAGCCCCAGCATTTT.

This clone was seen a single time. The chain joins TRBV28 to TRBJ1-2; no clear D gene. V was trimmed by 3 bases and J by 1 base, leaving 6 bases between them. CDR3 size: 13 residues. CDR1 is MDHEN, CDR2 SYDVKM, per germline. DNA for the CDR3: TGTGCCAGCAGTTTGTCCCTTAACTATGGCTACACCTTC. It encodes CASSLSLNYGYTF.

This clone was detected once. The CDR3: CASTPFHENRDNEQFF. CDR3 DNA sequence: TGTGCCAGCACCCCCTTCCACGAGAACCGAGACAATGAGCAGTTCTTC. The chain links TRBV3-1 (or the pseudogene TRBV3-2) to TRBJ2-1; D is unclear. Between the trimmed V and J ends, which lost 7 bases and 5 bases, there was a span of 21 bases. Germline CDR1 is LGHDT and CDR2 is YNNKEL (reference sequence). The CDR3 runs to 16 residues.

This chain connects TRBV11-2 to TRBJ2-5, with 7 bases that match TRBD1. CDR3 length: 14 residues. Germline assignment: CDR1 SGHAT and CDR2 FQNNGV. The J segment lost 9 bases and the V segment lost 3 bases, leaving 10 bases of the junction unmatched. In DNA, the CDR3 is TGTGCCAGCAGCTTGCTAGGGGGCAAAGGGGCCCAGTACTTC. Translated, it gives CASSLLGGKGAQYF.

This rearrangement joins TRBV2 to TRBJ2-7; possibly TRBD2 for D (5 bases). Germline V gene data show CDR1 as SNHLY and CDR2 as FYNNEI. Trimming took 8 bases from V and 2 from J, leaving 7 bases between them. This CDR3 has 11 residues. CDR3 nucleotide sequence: TGTGCCAGCGCCGGGGCCTACGAGCAGTACTTC. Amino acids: CASAGAYEQYF.

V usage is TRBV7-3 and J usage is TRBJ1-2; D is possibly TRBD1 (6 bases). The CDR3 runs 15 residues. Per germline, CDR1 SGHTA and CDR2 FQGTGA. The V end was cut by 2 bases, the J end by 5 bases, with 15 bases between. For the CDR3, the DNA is TGTGCCAGCAGCTTAGGGCCAGGGGAGTTATATGGCTACACCTTC. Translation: CASSLGPGELYGYTF.

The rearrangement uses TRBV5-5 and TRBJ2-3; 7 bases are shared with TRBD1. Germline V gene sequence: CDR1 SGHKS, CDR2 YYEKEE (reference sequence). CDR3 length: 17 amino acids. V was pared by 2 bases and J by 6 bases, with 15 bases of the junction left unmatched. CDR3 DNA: TGTGCCAGCAGCTTACAGGGGAGTCATGGGGCTGGGGATACGCAGTATTTT. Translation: CASSLQGSHGAGDTQYF.